Listed below are T cell receptor beta chains from one sample, sequenced in a study of spatial heterogeneity in lung cancer. A single record per CDR3 protein comes from TCRdb applying MiXCR to the 5' RACE reads. Seen here are 8,700 or so distinct CDR3 sequences, 13% to 15% observed once, and the top ten hold 13% to 15%. The source material was lung tumor tissue, sampled at surgery. The receptors stem from a male donor with early-stage non-small cell lung cancer. Both conserved end residues are part of each CDR3. Fields, in order: D gene, V gene, clone size, J gene, CDR3 DNA, CDR3 protein. A D gene is named only where the DNA matches it firmly. A clone size is listed for some rows: how often the clone was seen (once, few, many), or a class if it is expanded.

TRBD2	TRBV10-2	.	TRBJ2-7	TGCGCCAGCAGTGAGTCGGGGACTAGAGGCGAGCAGTACTTC	CASSESGTRGEQYF
.	TRBV18	.	TRBJ1-2	TGTGCCAGCTCAGCCGACAGCTCTAACTATGGCTACACCTTC	CASSADSSNYGYTF
.	TRBV11-3	many	TRBJ2-7	TGTGCCAGCAGCTTTGCGGACGGAACATCCTACGAGCAGTACTTC	CASSFADGTSYEQYF
.	TRBV7-9	many	TRBJ2-7	TGTGCCAGCAGCCTTGCGTTGTGGGCCCACGAGCAGTACTTC	CASSLALWAHEQYF
.	TRBV6-6	many	TRBJ1-1	TGTGCCAGCAGTCCCGATAGCAGAAACACTGAAGCTTTCTTT	CASSPDSRNTEAFF
.	TRBV10-3	many	TRBJ2-5	TGTGCCATCAGGAGCAGTAGAGATCAAGAGACCCAGTACTTC	CAIRSSRDQETQYF
TRBD1	TRBV5-1	many	TRBJ2-7	TGCGCCAGCAGCTTGTATGGACAGGGGTATGACGAGCAGTACTTC	CASSLYGQGYDEQYF
.	TRBV28	many	TRBJ1-1	TGTGCCAGCAGTTCGCCCTCCAGGGGCACTGAAGCTTTCTTT	CASSSPSRGTEAFF
TRBD2	TRBV11-3	many	TRBJ2-1	TGTGCCAGCAGCTTAGGGGGTAGCGGGAGGGAGCAGTTCTTC	CASSLGGSGREQFF
.	TRBV7-9	large	TRBJ1-2	TGTGCCAGCAGCTCGACCCGACAGGATAACTATGGCTACACCTTC	CASSSTRQDNYGYTF
TRBD2	TRBV12-3/TRBV12-4	many	TRBJ2-3	TGTGCCAGCTTGATGACTAGCGGTTCAGATACGCAGTATTTT	CASLMTSGSDTQYF
TRBD1	TRBV5-1	medium-sized	TRBJ2-5	TGCGCCAGCAGCCCCCAGACAGGGATGAGGGAGACCCAGTACTTC	CASSPQTGMRETQYF
TRBD2	TRBV7-2	many	TRBJ2-7	TGTGCCAGCAGCCTCGAGCTAGCGGGGGGTACCTACGAGCAGTACTTC	CASSLELAGGTYEQYF
TRBD2	TRBV5-5	.	TRBJ2-3	TGTGCCAGCAGCTCGGCGGGAGGGCCGTATTATACGCAGTATTTT	CASSSAGGPYYTQYF
.	TRBV4-1	many	TRBJ2-7	TGCGCCAGCAGCCGTGGGGGCGGAACCTACGAGCAGTACTTC	CASSRGGGTYEQYF
TRBD1	TRBV4-2	.	TRBJ1-1	TGTGCCAGCAGCCGAGAGGGCACAGGGGGACCGAACACTGAAGCTTTCTTT	CASSREGTGGPNTEAFF
TRBD2	TRBV6-2/TRBV6-3	.	TRBJ2-1	TGTGCCAGCAGGATGACTAGCGAGGGATCCGAGCAGTTCTTC	CASRMTSEGSEQFF
.	TRBV29-1	large	TRBJ2-3	TGCAGCGTCGGGTCGGACACAAGTACTTCAGATACGCAGTATTTT	CSVGSDTSTSDTQYF
.	TRBV20-1	many	TRBJ1-1	TGCAGTGCTAGAGACTGGACACTGAACACTGAAGCTTTCTTT	CSARDWTLNTEAFF
.	TRBV5-5	medium-sized	TRBJ1-1	TGTGCCAGCAGCTTGGCGTATGCGGGGGGAATTACAGCGAACACTGAAGCTTTCTTT	CASSLAYAGGITANTEAFF
.	TRBV3-1	many	TRBJ2-4	TGTGCCAGCAGCCGCGACCTCTTTTCTAACTTAGCCAAAAACATTCAGTACTTC	CASSRDLFSNLAKNIQYF
.	TRBV12-3/TRBV12-4	many	TRBJ2-1	TGTGCCAGCAGCCCCCTTGGTCGCGGCGCCTACAATGAGCAGTTCTTC	CASSPLGRGAYNEQFF
TRBD1	TRBV29-1	many	TRBJ2-3	TGCAGCGCCGGGACAGGGGGGACAGATACGCAGTATTTT	CSAGTGGTDTQYF
.	TRBV20-1	many	TRBJ2-3	TGCAGTGCTAGAGATGGTCAAAGCGTGGCAGATACGCAGTATTTT	CSARDGQSVADTQYF
.	TRBV5-4	many	TRBJ1-4	TGTGCCAGCAGCTGGATGGGGGCAACTAATGAAAAACTGTTTTTT	CASSWMGATNEKLFF
.	TRBV7-9	many	TRBJ2-2	.	CASSSDSGTPGSCFF
.	TRBV5-1	many	TRBJ1-1	TGCGCCAGCAGCTTGGTTGGGGGGGCCGACACTGAAGCTTTCTTT	CASSLVGGADTEAFF
.	TRBV29-1	medium-sized	TRBJ2-5	TGCAGCGTCGGCGGGACCCAGGGGGGAGAGACCCAGTACTTC	CSVGGTQGGETQYF
TRBD2	TRBV6-5	many	TRBJ2-1	TGTGCCAGCAGTTACTCGACTAGCACCTCATCCTTGGATGAGCAGTTCTTC	CASSYSTSTSSLDEQFF
TRBD2	TRBV29-1	medium-sized	TRBJ2-3	TGCAGCGTTGAAGATCGGGGGGGCACAGATACGCAGTATTTT	CSVEDRGGTDTQYF
TRBD1	TRBV20-1	many	TRBJ1-5	TGCAGTGCTAGAGATCGGGCAGGGGGCGGATATAGCAATCAGCCCCAGCATTTT	CSARDRAGGGYSNQPQHF
.	TRBV11-3	.	TRBJ1-3	TGTGCCAGCAGCCCTCGAGGGGGCTCTGGAAACACCATATATTTT	CASSPRGGSGNTIYF
.	TRBV6-4	many	TRBJ1-1	TGTGCCAGCAGGATGACGGGCACTGAAGCTTTCTTT	CASRMTGTEAFF
TRBD1	TRBV29-1	medium-sized	TRBJ1-6	TGCAGCGTTGCCCTGACAGGGTCTTCACCCCTCCACTTT	CSVALTGSSPLHF
TRBD2	TRBV3-1	many	TRBJ2-5	TGTGCCAGCAGCCTGAGGACTAGCGGAGAGACCCAGTACTTC	CASSLRTSGETQYF
.	TRBV6-1	.	TRBJ1-5	TGTGCCAGCAGTGAATTCTTAGGGAACCTAGCCAATCAGCCCCAGCATTTT	CASSEFLGNLANQPQHF
TRBD2	TRBV9	many	TRBJ2-5	TGTGCCAGCAGCCCCACTAGCGGGAGGGAGACCCAGTACTTC	CASSPTSGRETQYF
TRBD2	TRBV7-6	medium-sized	TRBJ2-1	TGTGCCAGCAGCTCCCAGACTAGCGGGAGGGACAACTACAATGAGCAGTTCTTC	CASSSQTSGRDNYNEQFF
TRBD2	TRBV6-4	many	TRBJ2-1	TGTGCCAGCAGTGAGTGGGCTAGCGGGTACAATGAGCAGTTCTTC	CASSEWASGYNEQFF
TRBD1	TRBV11-1	medium-sized	TRBJ1-2	TGTGCCAGCAGCGCGGACAGGGATGGCTACACCTTC	CASSADRDGYTF
.	TRBV5-6	medium-sized	TRBJ1-1	TGTGCCAGCAGCTGGCAGGGAAATACTGAAGCTTTCTTT	CASSWQGNTEAFF
.	TRBV12-3/TRBV12-4	medium-sized	TRBJ2-7	TGTGCCAGCAGTTCCACCGAAAGGGGTGGGGCCAACTACGAGCAGTACTTC	CASSSTERGGANYEQYF
TRBD1	TRBV7-9	medium-sized	TRBJ2-7	TGTGCCAGCAGCTTAGTCGTTGATATGGGACAGGGTGGGTCCTACGAGCAGTACTTC	CASSLVVDMGQGGSYEQYF
TRBD1	TRBV20-1	.	TRBJ2-7	TGCAGTGCAAGGGACAGGGTCAACTACGAGCAGTACTTC	CSARDRVNYEQYF
TRBD2	TRBV27	many	TRBJ2-7	TGTGCCAGCAGTTTATTCGGAGATTTCGGGACTAGCGGGTTTGTAGGAAACGAGCAGTACTTC	CASSLFGDFGTSGFVGNEQYF
.	TRBV12-3/TRBV12-4	many	TRBJ2-2	TGTGCCAGCATAAGAGCCGGGGAGCTGTTTTTT	CASIRAGELFF
.	TRBV6-2/TRBV6-3	many	TRBJ2-7	TGTGCCAGCAGTTACGGGCAGGCGTACTACGAGCAGTACTTC	CASSYGQAYYEQYF
.	TRBV12-5	many	TRBJ1-1	TGTGCTAGTGGTTTGACCCGGGCTAACACTGAAGCTTTCTTT	CASGLTRANTEAFF
.	TRBV6-5	many	TRBJ2-1	TGTGCCAGCAGTCAGGGATATGAGCAGTTCTTC	CASSQGYEQFF